This T cell receptor (beta chain) was sequenced during a study of blood T cell repertoires in COVID-19. The wider study: From the United States, Italy and Spain came samples of acute and convalescent COVID-19.

Participants were aged roughly 18 to 90 years from 20 to 30 US areas. In the 2 weeks before study entry, exposed participants met a COVID-19 case, which was PCR-confirmed or clinician-diagnosed. In the original workflow: It was from reference gene primer amplification that nucleated cell counts were estimated. Repertoires were generated with immunoSEQ multiplex PCR, while TCRdb's copy carries only in-frame clones and drops some. V and J calls and clone size are those listed in that table; D and trimming were worked out from the DNA. The sample contains about 190,000 clones, roughly 84% of which appear only once. Losses at the gene ends were 4 bases for V and 3 bases for J; bases not matched to a gene: 2. Germline V lookup: CDR1 LNHDA, CDR2 SQIVND (reference sequence). The CDR3 contains 14 residues.

The sequence was obtained from a young woman who had been exposed to COVID-19. V and J are TRBV19 and TRBJ2-7, with 11 bases fitting TRBD1. The sequencing input was PBMCs or T cells enriched from blood (not recorded which). CDR3 coding DNA: TGTGCCAGTAGTACGGGGACAGGGGGCTACGAGCAGTACTTC. This sequence encodes CASSTGTGGYEQYF.